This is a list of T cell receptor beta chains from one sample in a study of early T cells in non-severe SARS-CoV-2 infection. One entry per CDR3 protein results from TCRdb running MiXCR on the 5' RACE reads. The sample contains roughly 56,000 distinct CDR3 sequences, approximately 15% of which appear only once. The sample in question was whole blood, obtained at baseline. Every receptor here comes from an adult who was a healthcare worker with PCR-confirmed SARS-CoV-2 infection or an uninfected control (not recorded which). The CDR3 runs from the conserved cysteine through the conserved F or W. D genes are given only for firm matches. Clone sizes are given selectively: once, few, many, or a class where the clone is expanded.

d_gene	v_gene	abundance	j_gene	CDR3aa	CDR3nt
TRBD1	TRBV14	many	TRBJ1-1	CASSPTGVAEAFF	TGTGCCAGCAGCCCGACAGGGGTGGCTGAAGCTTTCTTT
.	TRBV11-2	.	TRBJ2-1	CASSSGPREQFF	TGTGCCAGCAGCAGCGGACCCCGAGAGCAGTTCTTC
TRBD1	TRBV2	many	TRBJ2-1	CAGNRQGLDNEQFF	TGTGCCGGAAACCGACAGGGGCTGGACAATGAGCAGTTCTTC
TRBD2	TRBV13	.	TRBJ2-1	CASSNTSGGLGVHEQFF	TGTGCCAGCAGCAATACTAGCGGGGGGCTAGGAGTCCATGAGCAGTTCTTC
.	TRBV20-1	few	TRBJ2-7	CSAKTGPYEQYF	TGCAGTGCCAAGACAGGCCCCTACGAGCAGTACTTC
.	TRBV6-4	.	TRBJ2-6	CASSDGTGANVLTF	TGTGCCAGCAGTGACGGGACTGGGGCCAACGTCCTGACTTTC
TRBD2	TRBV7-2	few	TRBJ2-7	CASSYGTSVSYEQYF	TGTGCCAGCAGCTATGGGACTAGCGTTTCCTACGAGCAGTACTTC
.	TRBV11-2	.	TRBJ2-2	CASRFNTGELFF	TGTGCCAGCAGGTTCAACACCGGGGAGCTGTTTTTT
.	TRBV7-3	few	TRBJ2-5	CASSDPGGGEKETQYF	TGTGCCAGCAGCGACCCCGGGGGCGGAGAAAAAGAGACCCAGTACTTC
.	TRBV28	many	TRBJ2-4	CASSSGGPTKNIQYF	TGTGCCAGCAGCAGTGGGGGCCCAACCAAAAACATTCAGTACTTC
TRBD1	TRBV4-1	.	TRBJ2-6	CASSPGGIHSGANVLTF	TGCGCCAGCAGCCCAGGGGGCATCCACTCTGGGGCCAACGTCCTGACTTTC
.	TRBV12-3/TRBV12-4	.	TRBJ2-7	CASSLVLVGEQYF	TGTGCCAGCAGTTTAGTCCTCGTAGGAGAGCAGTACTTC
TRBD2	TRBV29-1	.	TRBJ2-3	CSGLGLAGADTQYF	TGCAGCGGACTGGGACTAGCGGGAGCAGATACGCAGTATTTT
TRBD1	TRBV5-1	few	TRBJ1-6	CASKESGGADSPLHF	TGCGCCAGCAAGGAATCAGGGGGAGCGGATTCACCCCTCCACTTT
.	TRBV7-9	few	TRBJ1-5	CASSLGVQPQHF	TGTGCCAGCAGCTTGGGGGTTCAGCCCCAGCATTTT
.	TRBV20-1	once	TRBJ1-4	CSAAPATNEKLFF	TGCAGTGCTGCTCCTGCAACTAATGAAAAACTGTTTTTT
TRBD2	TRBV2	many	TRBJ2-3	CASSAGLASTDTQYF	TGTGCCAGCAGCGCTGGACTAGCGAGCACAGATACGCAGTATTTT
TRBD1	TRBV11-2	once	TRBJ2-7	CASSSDRGTEQYF	TGTGCCAGCAGTTCCGACAGGGGGACCGAGCAGTACTTC
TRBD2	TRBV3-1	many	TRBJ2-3	CASSTYGLAFTDTQYF	TGTGCCAGCAGCACTTACGGACTAGCGTTCACAGATACGCAGTATTTT
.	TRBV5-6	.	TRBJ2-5	CASSPDLETQYF	TGTGCCAGCAGCCCGGACCTCGAGACCCAGTACTTC
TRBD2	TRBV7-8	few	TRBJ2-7	CASSLFQLAGATYEQYF	TGTGCCAGCAGCTTATTCCAACTAGCGGGGGCCACCTACGAGCAGTACTTC
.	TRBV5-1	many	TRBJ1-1	CASSLVGANTEAFF	TGCGCCAGCAGCTTGGTTGGTGCGAACACTGAAGCTTTCTTT
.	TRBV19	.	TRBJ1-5	CASSIRDFNQPQHF	TGTGCCAGTAGTATTCGTGACTTCAATCAGCCCCAGCATTTT
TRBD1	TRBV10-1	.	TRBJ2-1	CASSSGQGLDEQFF	TGCGCCAGCAGTTCGGGACAGGGGTTGGATGAGCAGTTCTTC
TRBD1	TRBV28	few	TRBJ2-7	CASSTPGQLSYEQYF	TGTGCCAGCAGCACTCCGGGACAGCTTTCGTACGAGCAGTACTTC
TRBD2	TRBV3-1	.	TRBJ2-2	CASSIAGYTGELFF	TGTGCCAGCAGTATAGCGGGATACACCGGGGAGCTGTTTTTT
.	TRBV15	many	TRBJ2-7	CATSRASGPHNEQYF	TGTGCCACCAGCAGAGCTTCGGGCCCCCATAACGAGCAGTACTTC
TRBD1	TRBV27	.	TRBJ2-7	CASSGQGTSYEQYF	TGTGCCAGCAGCGGACAGGGGACCTCCTACGAGCAGTACTTC
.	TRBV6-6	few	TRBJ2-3	CASSYPDYTDTQYF	TGTGCCAGCAGTTACCCGGACTACACAGATACGCAGTATTTT
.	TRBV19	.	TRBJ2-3	CASSIGISRTDTQYF	TGTGCCAGTAGTATCGGGATTAGCCGCACAGATACGCAGTATTTT
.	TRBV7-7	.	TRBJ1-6	CAPAPRGAGNSPLHF	TGTGCTCCCGCACCGAGGGGCGCGGGTAATTCACCCCTCCACTTT
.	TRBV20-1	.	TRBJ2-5	CSARDRIGWKTQYF	TGCAGTGCTAGAGATCGTATCGGCTGGAAGACCCAGTACTTC
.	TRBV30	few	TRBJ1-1	CAWNRVEAFF	TGTGCCTGGAATCGTGTTGAAGCTTTCTTT
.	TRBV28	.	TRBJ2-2	CASRLTGELFF	TGTGCCAGCAGACTGACCGGGGAGCTGTTTTTT
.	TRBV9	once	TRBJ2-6	CASSPVSGANVLTF	TGTGCCAGCAGCCCCGTCTCTGGGGCCAACGTCCTGACTTTC
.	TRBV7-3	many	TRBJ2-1	CASSLDSGRLNENEQFF	TGTGCCAGCAGCTTAGATTCGGGAAGACTCAACGAAAATGAGCAGTTCTTC
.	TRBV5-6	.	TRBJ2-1	CASSRGLYNEQFF	TGTGCCAGCAGCCGCGGACTCTACAATGAGCAGTTCTTC